This T cell receptor (beta chain) appears in the sequencing data of a study of immune evolution from preneoplasia to lung adenocarcinoma. In regard to this clone: Its cognate antigen is unknown.

CDR1 is MNHEY and CDR2 is SVGAGI in the germline V gene. The CDR3 consists of 14 residues. The V and J ends lost 2 bases and 7 bases, in that order; junction bases with no gene match: 5. The protocol was immunoSEQ multiplex PCR, while the TCRdb copy is restricted to in-frame clones and leaves out a portion. The table records some 2,400 clones, approximately 80% of them present only once. Overall study results and limits: Later-stage lesions seemingly showed higher T cell density and diversity than normal lung.

The source of this sequence is a person between 65 and 80 years old with lung adenocarcinoma. Material for sequencing was FFPE lung adenocarcinoma in situ tissue. The chain has TRBV6-5 and TRBJ1-1; 9 positions match TRBD1. The CDR3 nucleotides are TGTGCCAGCAGTTACGGGACAGGGCTGGTTGAAGCTTTCTTT. Translated: CASSYGTGLVEAFF.